The next 8 T cell receptor beta chains were all read from a single sample in a study of T cells in Graves' hyperthyroidism and ophthalmopathy. What was amplified from RNA transcripts were TCR beta CDR3 regions. The study used the HTBI primer set for a first-round RT-PCR of the TCR CDR3. TCRdb passed the multiplex PCR reads through MiXCR, listing each CDR3 protein once. The sample carries fewer than 550,000 distinct CDR3 sequences, around a sixth recorded once. The material sequenced was blood. All receptors derive from a woman between 18 and 29 years old with Graves' hyperthyroidism.

This clonotype has at least ten counts. V usage is TRBV7-8 and J usage is TRBJ1-6, with 7 bases aligning to TRBD1. V was clipped by 5 bases and J by 6 bases; unmatched bases: 13. The germline CDR1 and CDR2 sequences are SGHVS and FQNEAQ. The CDR3 length is 17 residues. CDR3 sequence reads: CASSPTRGTEPNSPLHF. Written as DNA, the CDR3 is TGTGCCAGCAGCCCAACTAGGGGGACAGAGCCTAATTCACCCCTCCACTTT.

This clonotype was observed a single time. The chain uses TRBV15 and TRBJ2-2, with 8 positions matching TRBD1. After removal of 9 bases from V and 0 bases from J, the junction contained 6 bases not matched to a gene. Looked up from germline, CDR1 is LNHNV and CDR2 is YYDKDF (reference sequence). The CDR3 contains 15 residues. The CDR3 DNA sequence: TGTGCCACTTCAAGGACAGGGTCGAACACCGGGGAGCTGTTTTTT. It yields the protein CATSRTGSNTGELFF.

This clonotype was seen many times. This chain links TRBV5-5 with TRBJ2-1; no reliable D call. CDR3 length: 16 residues. V was shortened by 0 bases and J by 4 bases, with 14 bases between the two germline ends. Germline values: CDR1 SGHKS, CDR2 YYEKEE (reference sequence). The CDR3 bases are TGTGCCAGCAGCTTGGCCTGGGGAAAAGCTTACAATGAGCAGTTCTTC. Encoded protein: CASSLAWGKAYNEQFF.

This clonotype was counted many times. The CDR3 sequence: CASSLGQTFNQPQHF. CDR3 nucleotide sequence: TGTGCCAGCAGCTTAGGACAGACCTTCAATCAGCCCCAGCATTTT. The J gene is TRBJ1-5, the V gene TRBV7-8; D may be TRBD1 (5 bases). The CDR3 has 15 amino acids. V lost 1 base and J lost 3, with 10 bases in between. Germline V lookup: CDR1 SGHVS, CDR2 FQNEAQ.

This clonotype appeared many times. The gene calls are TRBV28 and TRBJ1-2; TRBD1 matches 9 bases. The V gene end was trimmed by 6 bases and the J gene end by 9 bases; junction bases not matched to a gene: 8. This CDR3 region has 13 residues. From germline, CDR1 is MDHEN and CDR2 SYDVKM. CDR3 loop: CASSPGQGWRYTF. The CDR3 nucleotides are TGTGCCAGCAGCCCGGGACAGGGCTGGCGCTACACCTTC.

There are many counts of this clonotype. The V call is TRBV7-2, the J call TRBJ2-2; D is undetermined. CDR3 length: 16 amino acids. CDR1 is SGHTA, CDR2 FQGNSA, per germline. V gave up 3 bases and J gave up 0 bases, with 11 bases separating them. CDR3 nucleotides: TGTGCCAGCAGCTTTGGAGTAGGACCGAACACCGGGGAGCTGTTTTTT. Translation gives CASSFGVGPNTGELFF.

This clonotype has at least ten counts. Here the CDR3 DNA reads TGTGCCAGCAGGTCCCAGGGAGGGATTGGTGGCTACACCTTC. The encoded protein is CASRSQGGIGGYTF. The chain is built from TRBV12-3 or TRBV12-4 and TRBJ1-2; possible D gene TRBD1, 5 bases. V was cut by 6 bases and J by 7 bases, with 18 bases left in between. The CDR3 sequence is 14 residues long.

The rearrangement uses TRBV25-1 and TRBJ1-2, with 7 positions matching TRBD1. The length of the CDR3 is 13 residues. Per germline, CDR1 MGHDK and CDR2 SYGVNS. Trimming at V came to 2 bases and at J to 8 bases, leaving 5 bases not matched to a gene. The CDR3 region has the DNA TGTGCCAGCAGTGAACCAGGGGGGAGAGGCTACACCTTC. Translating it yields CASSEPGGRGYTF.